This paragraph covers one T cell receptor (beta chain) sequence. Its antigen remains unidentified. The data are from a study of cytomegalovirus exposure and HLA in healthy donors. Whole-study findings and limits: Most TCR sequences were rare, but some public TCRs occurred in many donors.

CDR3 length equals 15 residues. The V and J ends lost 6 bases and 3 bases respectively, with 17 bases between them. Germline V CDR1 and CDR2: LNHDA, SQIVND (reference sequence). Both 60 Vbeta primers and 13 Jbeta primers went into the PCR. Sequenced by immunoSEQ multiplex PCR; TCRdb stores in-frame clones only, minus some. The sample holds around 130,000 clones. The receptor was derived from a woman aged 55-69 years in good health and CMV-seronegative. Sequenced input: PBMCs. The V call is TRBV19, the J call TRBJ1-1; D ambiguous. The CDR3 loop is CASSGVVLGDTEAFF. The CDR3 DNA follows: TGTGCCAGTAGCGGCGTCGTCCTCGGAGACACTGAAGCTTTCTTT.